This entry describes one T cell receptor beta chain. Measured with immunoSEQ multiplex PCR; TCRdb has only the in-frame clones, and not every one. Among about 480,000 clones listed, 85% to 90% were seen once. This entry comes from a study of blood T cell repertoires in COVID-19. This CDR3 has 16 residues. The V and J ends lost 5 bases and 7 bases, in that order; junction bases with no gene match: 7. The germline CDR1 and CDR2 sequences are MNHEY and SMNVEV (reference sequence). Source material: PBMCs or T cells enriched from blood (not recorded which). The clonotype was recovered from a woman aged 40-49 years who had recovered from COVID-19. This chain connects TRBV27 to TRBJ2-2; 13 bases are a match to TRBD2. CDR3 bases: TGTGCCAGCAGTCTAGGACTAGCGGGAGTTGGCGGGGAGCTGTTTTTT. Translating it yields CASSLGLAGVGGELFF.